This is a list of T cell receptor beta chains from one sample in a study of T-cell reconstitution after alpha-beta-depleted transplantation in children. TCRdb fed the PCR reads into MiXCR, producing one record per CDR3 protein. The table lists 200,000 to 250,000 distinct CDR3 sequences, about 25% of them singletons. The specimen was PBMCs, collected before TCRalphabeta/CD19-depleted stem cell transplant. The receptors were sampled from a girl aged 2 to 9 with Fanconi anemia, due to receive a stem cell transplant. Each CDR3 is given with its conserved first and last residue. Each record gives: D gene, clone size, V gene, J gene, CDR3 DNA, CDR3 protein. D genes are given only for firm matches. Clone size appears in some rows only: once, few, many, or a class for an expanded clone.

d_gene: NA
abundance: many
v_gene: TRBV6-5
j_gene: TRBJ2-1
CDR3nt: TGTGCCAGCAGTTACGTAAGGCTAGGGGGCTACAATGAGCAGTTCTTC
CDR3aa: CASSYVRLGGYNEQFF

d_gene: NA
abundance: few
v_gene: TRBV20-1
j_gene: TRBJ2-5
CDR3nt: TGCAGTGGGGGACGGAACCAAGAGACCCAGTACTTC
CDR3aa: CSGGRNQETQYF

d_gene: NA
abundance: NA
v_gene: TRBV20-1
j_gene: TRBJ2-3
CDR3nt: TGCAGTGCAAGGACGGGAAGTAGCACAGATACGCAGTATTTT
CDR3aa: CSARTGSSTDTQYF

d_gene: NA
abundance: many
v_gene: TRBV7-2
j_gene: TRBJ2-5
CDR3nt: TGTGCCAGCAGCTTAGGGTTGGTGGAGACCCAGTACTTC
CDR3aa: CASSLGLVETQYF

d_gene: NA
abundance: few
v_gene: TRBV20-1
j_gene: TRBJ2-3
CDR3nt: TGCAGTGCTAGAGACCGTTACCCAGATACGCAGTATTTT
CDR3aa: CSARDRYPDTQYF

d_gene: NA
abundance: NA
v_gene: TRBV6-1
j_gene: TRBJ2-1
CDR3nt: TGTGCCAGCAGTGGCGGTATTGGTGACATTGGTGAGCAGTTCTTC
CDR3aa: CASSGGIGDIGEQFF

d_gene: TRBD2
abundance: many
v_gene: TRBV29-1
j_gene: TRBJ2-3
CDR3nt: TGCAGCGCCGGGACTAGCATTCGATCAGATACGCAGTATTTT
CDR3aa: CSAGTSIRSDTQYF

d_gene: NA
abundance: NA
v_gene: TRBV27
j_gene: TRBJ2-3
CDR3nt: TGTGCCAGCAGTCCCGAGGGGTTTGACACAGATACGCAGTATTTT
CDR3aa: CASSPEGFDTDTQYF

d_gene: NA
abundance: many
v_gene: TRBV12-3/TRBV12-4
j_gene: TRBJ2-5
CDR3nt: TGTGCCAGCAGTATGCGGGAGACCCAGTACTTC
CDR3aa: CASSMRETQYF

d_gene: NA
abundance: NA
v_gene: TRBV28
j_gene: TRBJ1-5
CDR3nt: TGTGCCAGCAGTGGGCCCAATCAGCCCCAGCATTTT
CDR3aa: CASSGPNQPQHF

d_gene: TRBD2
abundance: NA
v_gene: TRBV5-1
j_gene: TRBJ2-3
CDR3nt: TGCGCCAGCGTCCGGGACTACCCCGGACATACGCAGTATTTT
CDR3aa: CASVRDYPGHTQYF

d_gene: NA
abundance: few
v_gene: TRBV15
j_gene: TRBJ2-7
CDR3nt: TGTGCCACCAGCAGCGGGGGTATCGGCTCCTACGAGCAGTACTTC
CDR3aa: CATSSGGIGSYEQYF

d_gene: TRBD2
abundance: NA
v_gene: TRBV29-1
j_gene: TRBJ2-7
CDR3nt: TGCAGCGTCGATTCCGGGAGGGCCCACGAGCAGTACTTC
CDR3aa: CSVDSGRAHEQYF

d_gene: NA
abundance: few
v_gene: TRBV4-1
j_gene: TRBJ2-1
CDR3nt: TGCGCCAGCAGCCAAGAAGTAAATGAGCAGTTCTTC
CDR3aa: CASSQEVNEQFF

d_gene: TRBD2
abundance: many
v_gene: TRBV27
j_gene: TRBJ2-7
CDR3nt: TGTGCCAGCATGGGCGGGAGTTCCTACGAGCAGTACTTC
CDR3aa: CASMGGSSYEQYF

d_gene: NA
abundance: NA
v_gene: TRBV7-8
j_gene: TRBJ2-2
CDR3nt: TGTGCCAGCAGCTCCCGCGGCGAGGGACCCGGGGAGCTGTTTTTT
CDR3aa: CASSSRGEGPGELFF

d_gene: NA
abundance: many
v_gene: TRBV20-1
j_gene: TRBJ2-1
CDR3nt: TGCAGTGCTAGTTCCGTCGGGGATGAGCAGTTCTTC
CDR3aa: CSASSVGDEQFF

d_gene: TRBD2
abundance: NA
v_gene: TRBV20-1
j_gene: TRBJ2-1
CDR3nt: TGCAGTGCTCAACTAGCGGGAGTAAGCTATGAGCAGTTCTTC
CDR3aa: CSAQLAGVSYEQFF

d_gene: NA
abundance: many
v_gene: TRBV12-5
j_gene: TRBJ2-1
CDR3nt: TGTGCTAGTGCCTCCTCTCTCTCCTACAATGAGCAGTTCTTC
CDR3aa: CASASSLSYNEQFF

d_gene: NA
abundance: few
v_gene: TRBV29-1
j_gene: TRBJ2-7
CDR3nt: TGCAGCGTTGTGCGGAGTCCCTACGAGCAGTACTTC
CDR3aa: CSVVRSPYEQYF

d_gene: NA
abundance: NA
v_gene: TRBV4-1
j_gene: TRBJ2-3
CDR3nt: TGCGCCAGCAGCCAAGTCTCTAGCACAGATACGCAGTATTTT
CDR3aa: CASSQVSSTDTQYF

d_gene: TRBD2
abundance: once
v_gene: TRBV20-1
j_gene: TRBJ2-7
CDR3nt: TGCAGTGCTGGTGGGTCTAGCGGCTACGAGCAGTACTTC
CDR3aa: CSAGGSSGYEQYF

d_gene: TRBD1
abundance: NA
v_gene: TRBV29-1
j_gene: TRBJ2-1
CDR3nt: TGCAGCGTTTTCAGGGACAGACACAATGAGCAGTTCTTC
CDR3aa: CSVFRDRHNEQFF

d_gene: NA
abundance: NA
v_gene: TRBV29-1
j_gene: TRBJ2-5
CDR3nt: TGCAGCGTTGACTCGCGGTTAGGAACAAGTATTGAGACCCAGTACTTC
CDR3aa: CSVDSRLGTSIETQYF

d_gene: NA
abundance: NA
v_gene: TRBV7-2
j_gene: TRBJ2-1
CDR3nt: TGTGCCAGCAGCGCCCATGTGGACTTCTACAATGAGCAGTTCTTC
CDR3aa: CASSAHVDFYNEQFF

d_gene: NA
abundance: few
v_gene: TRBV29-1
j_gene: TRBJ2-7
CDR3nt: TGCAGCGCGTGGGACAGCGGGGGTTTCGGCGAGCAGTACTTC
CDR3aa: CSAWDSGGFGEQYF

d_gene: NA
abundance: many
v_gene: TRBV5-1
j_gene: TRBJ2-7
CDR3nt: TGCGCCAGCAGCTTGTCCGCAATTTACGAGCAGTACTTC
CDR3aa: CASSLSAIYEQYF

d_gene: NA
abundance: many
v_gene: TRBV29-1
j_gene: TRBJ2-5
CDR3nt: TGCAGCGTTGAACGATCCGCCGGGGTGGAGACCCAGTACTTC
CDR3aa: CSVERSAGVETQYF

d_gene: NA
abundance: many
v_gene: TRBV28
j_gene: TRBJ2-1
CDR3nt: TGTGCCAGCAGAATAACTAGGACCCACCGCCACAATGAGCAGTTCTTC
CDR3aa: CASRITRTHRHNEQFF

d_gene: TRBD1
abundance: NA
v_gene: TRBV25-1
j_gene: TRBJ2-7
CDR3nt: TGTGCCAGCAGTGGCCGGACAGGGGGAGGGTTTTGGGCTAACTACGAGCAGTACTTC
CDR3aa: CASSGRTGGGFWANYEQYF

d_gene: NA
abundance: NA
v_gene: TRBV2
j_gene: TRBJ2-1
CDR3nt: TGTGCCAGCGAATTGGACACAGAGCAGTTCTTC
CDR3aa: CASELDTEQFF

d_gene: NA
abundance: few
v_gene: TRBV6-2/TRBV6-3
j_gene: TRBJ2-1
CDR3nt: TGTGCCGGGCAATCTGGCAATGAGCAGTTCTTC
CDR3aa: CAGQSGNEQFF

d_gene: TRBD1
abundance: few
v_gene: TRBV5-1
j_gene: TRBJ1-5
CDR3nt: TGCGCCAGCAGCTTGGGGGACAGCGGTCAGCCCCAGCATTTT
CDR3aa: CASSLGDSGQPQHF

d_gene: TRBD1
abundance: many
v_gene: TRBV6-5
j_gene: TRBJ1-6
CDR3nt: TGTGCCAGCCGACGGACAGGGTCCGTTCGGTCCTATAATTCACCCCTCCACTTT
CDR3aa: CASRRTGSVRSYNSPLHF

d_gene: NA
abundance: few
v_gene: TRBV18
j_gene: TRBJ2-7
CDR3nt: TGTGCCAGCTCACCAGTAGACTCCTACGAGCAGTACTTC
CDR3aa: CASSPVDSYEQYF

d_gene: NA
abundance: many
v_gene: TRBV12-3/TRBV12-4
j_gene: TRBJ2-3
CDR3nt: TGTGCCAGCAGTTTAGCGCTTGGCATTTCGGGCACAGATACGCAGTATTTT
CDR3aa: CASSLALGISGTDTQYF

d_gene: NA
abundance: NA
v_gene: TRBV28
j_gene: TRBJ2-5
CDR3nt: TGTGCCAGCAGTTTTAAGCCTGCTATGTACCAAGAGACCCAGTACTTC
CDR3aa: CASSFKPAMYQETQYF

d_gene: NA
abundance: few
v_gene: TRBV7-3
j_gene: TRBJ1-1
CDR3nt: TGTGCCAGCAGCTCCCTCGGGAGCACTGAAGCTTTCTTT
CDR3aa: CASSSLGSTEAFF

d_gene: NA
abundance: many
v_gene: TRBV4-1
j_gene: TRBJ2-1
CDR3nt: TGCGCCAGCAGCCAAGTCCTCACCTACAATGAGCAGTTCTTC
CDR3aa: CASSQVLTYNEQFF

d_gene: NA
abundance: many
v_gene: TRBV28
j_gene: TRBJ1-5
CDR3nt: TGTGCCAGCAGTTACTTAACCATGGATCAGCCCCAGCATTTT
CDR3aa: CASSYLTMDQPQHF

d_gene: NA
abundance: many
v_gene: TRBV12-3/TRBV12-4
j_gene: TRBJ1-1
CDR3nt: TGTGCCAGCAACAATGTCCCCCTAAACACTGAAGCTTTCTTT
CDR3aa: CASNNVPLNTEAFF

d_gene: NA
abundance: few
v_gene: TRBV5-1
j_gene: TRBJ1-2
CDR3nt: TGCGCCAGCAGCCACAACCCTTTTACAGGGAGTGGCTACACCTTC
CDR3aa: CASSHNPFTGSGYTF

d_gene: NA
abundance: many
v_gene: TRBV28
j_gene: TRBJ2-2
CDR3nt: TGTGCCAGCAGTCTTAGGCGAACCGGGGAGCTGTTTTTT
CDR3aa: CASSLRRTGELFF

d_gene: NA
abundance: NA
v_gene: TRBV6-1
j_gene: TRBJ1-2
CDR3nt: TGTGCCAGCAGTGAAGCGGGGACGGTCTCTAACTATGGCTACACCTTC
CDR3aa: CASSEAGTVSNYGYTF